This paragraph reports one T cell receptor beta chain. This clone's antigen is unknown. Each CD8+ T cell subset was flow-sorted in triplicate, with over 250,000 cells per subset placed directly into RLT lysis buffer. To keep memory contaminants out, a stringent definition of naive CD8+ T cells was applied: CD45RO-CCR7+CD27+CD95-. Standard density gradient centrifugation was used to isolate peripheral blood mononuclear cells from buffy coats. A FACSAria III was used to flow-sort naive CXCR3-negative and CXCR3-positive CD8+ T cells. Total RNA was extracted from sorted cells using an RNeasy Mini Kit. TCRdb records NextSeq 550 as the sequencer. The Human TCR Profiling Kit (MiLaboratory) was used to make UMI-labeled 5' RACE TRB cDNA libraries. cDNA synthesis used the entire amount of extracted RNA, and PCR amplification then used the entire amount of cDNA produced. Libraries were prepared in parallel with an identical number of PCR cycles. From the authors' description of their analysis: MIGEC and MiXCR extracted about 53,000 +/- 10,000 unique UMI-labeled TRB cDNA molecules per library, requiring at least two reads per UMI. On average, each library contained about 40,000 +/- 10,000 functional in-frame TRB CDR3 nucleotide clonotypes without stop codons. Diversity metrics, including normalized Shannon-Wiener and Chao1, were computed in VDJtools after downsampling to 5000 UMI-labeled TRB molecules per sample. Clonotype-size-weighted physicochemical properties of the central five CDR3 residues (interaction energy, strength, volume and Kidera factor 4) were computed in VDJtools. TCRdb reprocessed the reads and assigns one entry to each CDR3 protein sequence, leaving out DNA. The V and J calls here are based on TCRdb, not the publication. The table for this sample shows some 120,000 distinct CDR3 sequences. About 0.35% of the sample is taken by the ten largest.

The data were obtained in a study of CXCR3-negative and CXCR3-positive naive CD8 T cells (dated by TCRdb to the late 2010s). About the study as a whole: Some 150 million TRB reads were obtained in total, roughly 1.5 +/- 0.3 million reads per library. TRBV-TRBJ cluster analysis included naive subsets from a handful of donors and memory cells from 3 donors. The diversity and physicochemical repertoire analyses included roughly ten donors pooled from two independent experiments.

General conclusions and limits of the study: Comparably high repertoire diversity was found in both naive subsets, whereas much lower repertoire diversity was found in memory CD8+ T cells. Because surface CD5, which is linked to self-reactivity in mice, was comparable between the naive subsets, TCR interaction strength was also inferred from TRB CDR3 physicochemical properties. Similar TRBV-TRBJ usage was shown by naive CXCR3-negative and CXCR3-positive cells from the same donor, whereas distinct patterns were shown by memory cells. Compared with CXCR3-negative naive cells, CXCR3-positive naive cells had TRB CDR3s with higher hydrophobicity (lower Kidera factor 4), lower energy, and higher strength and volume indices. Freshly isolated PBMCs were used for most assays because CXCR3 expression partially decreased after cryopreservation.

The CDR3 covers 15 residues, taking in both the cysteine and the phenylalanine. No DNA was logged. From the germline V gene, CDR1 is SGHTA and CDR2 is FQGTGA. In this chain, TRBV7-3 is recombined with TRBJ2-1; TCRdb lists TRBD2, though no DNA is available to test this call. The receptor comes from a human donor in good health. Some clones in this sample may be carry-over from other donors' samples. Sequencing was carried out using naive CXCR3+ CD8+ T cells from blood. The cell subset or site tag for this specimen amounts to: CD45RO-CCR7+CD27+CD95- naive CD8+ T cells expressing CXCR3 (TNR3+). CDR3 sequence: CASSPSGGLYNEQFF. When the CDR3 is completed using the reference TRBV7-3 and TRBJ2-1 genes on either side, the full variable domain is GAGVSQTPSNKVTEKGKYVELRCDPISGHTALYWYRQSLGQGPEFLIYFQGTGAADDSGLPNDRFFAVRPEGSVSTLKIQRTERGDSAVYLCASSPSGGLYNEQFFGPGTRLTVL.